This T cell receptor beta chain came from a study of OX40 agonist ivuxolimab in advanced cancers. Notes on the research overall: Ivuxolimab, which targeted the costimulatory receptor OX40 (CD134), was an agonistic, fully human IgG2 monoclonal antibody. Intravenous ivuxolimab was administered to patients every 2 weeks at six dose levels: 0.01, 0.1, 0.3, 1.5, 3 and 10 mg/kg. Of the approximately 54 dose-escalation patients, hepatocellular carcinoma was present in about 19, melanoma in approximately 15, renal cell carcinoma in 9 and head and neck cancer in 9. In the dose-escalation cohort, 82.7% of patients were male, and the mean age was about 55 years, with a range of about 20 to 79. Patients were allowed to have had prior anti-PD-1, anti-PD-L1 or anti-CTLA-4 therapy, and approximately 40% of the dose-escalation patients had been treated with checkpoint inhibitors. Partial responses occurred in three dose-escalation patients, of whom one had hepatocellular carcinoma and two had cutaneous melanoma. The purpose of peripheral TCRbeta sequencing was to test whether ivuxolimab changed TCR sequence diversity and led to clonal T-cell expansion. The monotherapy dose-escalation portion (N of about 52 patients) of the phase I ivuxolimab trial is reported in the paper.

Summary of the overall study and its limitations: Low levels of normalized T-cell clonal expansion were also shown by some nonresponding patients. Antigen specificity was not determined for the clonally expanded peripheral T cells. Partial responders in the 0.1-3.0 mg/kg groups had among the lowest normalized peripheral clonal expansion, especially among CD8+ T cells. After ivuxolimab, more expanded clones were found on average in CD8+ T cells than in CD4+ T cells. At doses from 0.1 to 3.0 mg/kg, clonal expansion was seen in both CD4+ and CD8+ blood T cells between baseline and week 6.

Patients with a history of autoimmune disease or receiving systemic immunosuppression were excluded from the trial. In every dose cohort, peripheral blood was drawn for TCR sequencing at baseline, cycle 4 day 1, and cycle 7 day 1. The samples were taken from a phase I, first-in-human, multicenter, open-label dose-escalation trial of ivuxolimab. The trial enrolled adults with locally advanced or metastatic head and neck squamous cell, hepatocellular, melanoma or renal cell carcinoma. Before TCR sequencing, CD4+ and CD8+ T cells were separately sorted from peripheral blood. About this clone itself: This clone's antigen is unknown. The junction differs from germline at one of its ends, possibly a read error.

For sequencing of the TCRbeta CDR3 region, genomic DNA was extracted from the sorted cells. The immunoSEQ Assay was used for sequencing of TCRbeta CDR3 regions. What TCRdb holds here is the immuneACCESS table cut down to in-frame rearrangements. Part of the clones is not present; checked against another copy, under half of the missing clones reflect an unresolved V gene, and the others are unexplained. The sample table shows about 73,000 clones, and approximately 90% are seen once. The ten most abundant clones make up around 0.51% of the sample. The receptor was isolated from an adult with an advanced solid tumor such as melanoma, head and neck, liver or kidney cancer. Sequenced here: CD4+ or CD8+ T cells sorted from blood, sampled in a trial of the OX40 agonist ivuxolimab.

The sequenced DNA: TGTGCCAGCAGCTTGGAAGGGTATTACACTGAAGCTTTCTTT. It translates as CASSLEGYYTEAFF. The V and J segments used are TRBV5-3 and TRBJ1-1, with the D gene not clear enough to name. TRBV5-3 is sorted into the ORF group, with uncertain function. The CDR3, from cysteine to phenylalanine, totals 14 residues. The entry retains the CDR3 DNA only, 42 bases that are in frame from base 1.